This T cell receptor (beta chain) stems from a study of cytomegalovirus exposure and HLA in healthy donors. General observations from the study: V- and J-gene trimming in TCR beta was tied to a missense DCLRE1C variant by an analysis performed later. It was taken for granted in presence/absence analyses that sequencing depth across donors was roughly uniform.

The PCR contained 60 Vbeta and 13 Jbeta primers. The assay was immunoSEQ multiplex PCR, and TCRdb's table has in-frame clones only and misses some. In the table there are 97,000 or so clones, about a tenth of which are singletons. Donors showed nominal health when sampled, although they likely had unrecorded immune exposures. This clone was observed a few times. The antigen remains undetermined. The V and J ends lost 4 bases and 7 bases, in that order; junction bases with no gene match: 6. This CDR3 is built from 13 residues. The germline V gene has CDR1 MDHEN and CDR2 SYDVKM. The clonotype was recovered from a man between 50 and 59 years old in good health and CMV-seropositive. V and J are TRBV28 and TRBJ1-1; 7 positions match TRBD1. The sample consisted of PBMCs. The CDR3 nucleotides read TGTGCCAGCAGTTATGACAGGGCCCTTGAAGCTTTCTTT. Its protein is CASSYDRALEAFF.